One and the same sample provided the 11 T cell receptor beta chains below, sequenced in a study of CD8 T cells in Susac syndrome. Reverse transcription of about 0.5 to 1 ug RNA used random hexamers. TCRdb re-called the immunoSEQ multiplex PCR reads with MiXCR, one entry per CDR3 protein. The sample holds 75,000 to 80,000 distinct CDR3 sequences, approximately 95% seen once. Input material: CD8+ T cells from PBMCs. The origin of the receptors is a human donor with Susac syndrome.

This rearrangement joins TRBV30 to TRBJ1-6; D is possibly TRBD1 (6 bases). The CDR3 runs to 13 residues. Germline V lookup: CDR1 GTSNPN, CDR2 SVGIG (reference sequence). Trimming removed 4 bases at V and 6 bases at J, with 10 bases between. CDR3 region: CAWIGGGNSPLHF. The CDR3 region has the DNA TGTGCCTGGATAGGAGGGGGTAATTCACCCCTCCACTTT.

The rearrangement links TRBV20-1 to TRBJ1-3; 9 nucleotides agree with TRBD1. Looked up from germline, CDR1 is DFQATT and CDR2 is SNEGSKA (reference sequence). Trimming at V came to 3 bases and at J to 3 bases, leaving 0 bases not matched to a gene. This CDR3 has 13 residues. The CDR3 sequence is CSARDRGGNTIYF. Written as DNA, the CDR3 is TGCAGTGCTAGGGACAGGGGTGGAAACACCATATATTTT.

A single count supports this clonotype. V gene TRBV4-3 combines with J gene TRBJ1-4; no clear D. Per the germline V gene, CDR1 is LGHNA and CDR2 is YSLEER. V lost 4 bases to trimming and J lost 6 bases, with 12 bases between them. This CDR3 contains 14 residues. The CDR3 here is CASSPGPRDEKLFF. The CDR3 DNA follows: TGCGCCAGCAGCCCTGGACCAAGGGATGAAAAACTGTTTTTT.

The V and J genes are TRBV27 and TRBJ1-1, with a possible D match to TRBD1 (5 bases). The CDR3 spans 13 residues. The germline V and J ends were trimmed by 3 bases and 4 bases, with 9 bases remaining between them. Germline-derived CDR1 and CDR2 are MNHEY and SMNVEV (reference sequence). The CDR3 bases are TGTGCCAGCAGTTTGGCGAGGGGCACTGAAGCTTTCTTT. Protein sequence: CASSLARGTEAFF.

This clonotype was counted a single time. The rearrangement uses TRBV2 and TRBJ2-5, with 7 bases that match TRBD1. The CDR3 sequence is 16 residues long. Germline CDR1 is SNHLY and CDR2 is FYNNEI. The ends lost 4 bases at V and 5 bases at J; junction bases unmatched: 13. In DNA form, the CDR3 reads TGTGCCAGCAGTGCCCTCCGGGACAGACGCACCGAGACCCAGTACTTC. Protein sequence: CASSALRDRRTETQYF.

V is TRBV6-6 and J is TRBJ2-7; D possibly corresponds to TRBD1 (5 bases). Germline V lookup: CDR1 MNHNY, CDR2 SVGAGI (reference sequence). V lost 0 bases to trimming and J lost 3 bases, with 9 bases between them. The CDR3 is made up of 14 amino acids. The CDR3 DNA follows: TGTGCCAGCAGTTACTCGGGCAGGGACTACGAGCAGTACTTC. This sequence encodes CASSYSGRDYEQYF.

J is TRBJ1-4 and V is TRBV2; D is possibly TRBD1 (5 bases). This CDR3 contains 16 residues. The ends were cut back, 6 bases at V and 3 bases at J, with 17 bases in the middle. Germline CDR1 reads SNHLY; CDR2 reads FYNNEI. The CDR3 is CASSPGPIHPNEKLFF. The CDR3 DNA reads TGTGCCAGCAGCCCGGGACCGATTCATCCTAATGAAAAACTGTTTTTT.

The genes are TRBV12-3 or TRBV12-4 and TRBJ1-3, with a weak D call TRBD1 (5 bases). This CDR3 spans 14 amino acids. V was trimmed by 5 bases and J by 2 bases, leaving 10 bases between them. Here the CDR3 DNA reads TGTGCCAGCAGTGATCCCAGGGCTGGAAACACCATATATTTT. It encodes CASSDPRAGNTIYF.

The chain combines TRBV7-9 with TRBJ1-4; D not certain. Germline V CDR1 and CDR2: SEHNR, FQNEAQ (reference sequence). The CDR3 covers 12 residues. V was pared by 4 bases and J by 8 bases, with 8 bases between. The CDR3 nucleotides are TGTGCCAGCAGCTCCGGGCCCGAAAAACTGTTTTTT. Its translation: CASSSGPEKLFF.

The chain joins TRBV25-1 to TRBJ1-1; no clear D gene. Trimming stripped 8 bases from V and 5 bases from J, with 9 bases between. This CDR3 is built from 11 residues. CDR1 and CDR2 from the germline V gene are MGHDK and SYGVNS. This chain's CDR3 is CASVFGTEAFF. Written as DNA, the CDR3 is TGTGCCAGCGTCTTTGGGACTGAAGCTTTCTTT.

J is TRBJ2-1 and V is TRBV28; maybe TRBD2 (6 bases). Germline CDR1 and CDR2: MDHEN and SYDVKM. The CDR3 has 15 residues. Trimming pared 8 bases from V and 6 bases from J, leaving 20 bases between. The CDR3 coding sequence is TGTGCCAGCGCGCCCGGGCTAGCGAAGAGCAATGAGCAGTTCTTC. Protein sequence: CASAPGLAKSNEQFF.